The next 20 T cell receptor beta chains were all read from a single sample in a study of identical twins' blood T cells. TCRdb reprocessed the 5' RACE reads via MiXCR and lists one record per CDR3 protein. Of about 370,000 distinct CDR3 sequences in the sample, over 25% were seen once. The sequenced sample was PBMCs. These receptors were collected from a woman between 18 and 49 years old in good health.

This clonotype occurred many times. The chain employs TRBV20-1 and TRBJ1-1, with D tentatively TRBD1 (5 bases). Germline CDR1 DFQATT, CDR2 SNEGSKA (reference sequence). This CDR3 is 14 amino acids long. V gave up 4 bases and J gave up 6 bases, with 18 bases separating them. CDR3 residues: CSATSMGGSAEAFF. The CDR3 DNA is TGCAGTGCTACCAGTATGGGGGGGTCAGCTGAAGCTTTCTTT.

The chain joins TRBV7-9 to TRBJ2-1; D remains unclear. Trimming left V 8 bases short and J 3 bases short, with 5 bases between. The CDR3 contains 11 residues. Germline V gene lookup returns CDR1 SEHNR and CDR2 FQNEAQ (reference sequence). As DNA, the CDR3 is TGTGCCAGCGCCTACTACAATGAGCAGTTCTTC. Encoded protein: CASAYYNEQFF.

This clonotype was recorded once. The gene calls are TRBV20-1 and TRBJ1-1; 8 positions agree with TRBD1. V lost 6 bases, J lost 6 bases, and 6 bases stayed unmatched. Germline CDR1 DFQATT, CDR2 SNEGSKA (reference sequence). This CDR3 is built from 12 residues. CDR3 sequence: CSAKQGGAEAFF. The DNA of the CDR3 is TGCAGTGCCAAACAGGGGGGCGCTGAAGCTTTCTTT.

Note on this clonotype: A much larger clone lies one base from this, so it may be a read error. The chain is built from TRBV14 and TRBJ2-2, with a possible D match to TRBD2 (6 bases). Germline CDR1 reads SGHDN; CDR2 reads FVKESK. The CDR3 length is 17 residues. This CDR3 is CASSQDRLRAYTGGLFF. CDR3 nucleotides: TGTGCCAGCAGCCAAGATCGGTTGCGGGCTTACACCGGGGGGCTGTTTTTT.

This chain connects TRBV7-9 to TRBJ1-1, with TRBD1 as a possible D gene (5 bases). CDR1 SEHNR and CDR2 FQNEAQ come from the germline V gene (reference sequence). Trimming pared 10 bases from V and 8 bases from J, leaving 14 bases between. The CDR3 runs to 11 residues. In DNA form, the CDR3 reads TGTGCCATTTCTTGGGGCACCGAAGCTTTCTTT. This encodes CAISWGTEAFF.

The chain joins TRBV13 to TRBJ1-2; TRBD1 matches at 7 bases. The CDR3 covers 17 residues. V was clipped by 5 bases and J by 1 base; unmatched bases: 13. Germline-derived CDR1 and CDR2 are PRHDT and FYEKMQ (reference sequence). CDR3 region: CASSRRGQMINNYGYTF. The CDR3 DNA reads TGTGCCAGCAGCCGAAGGGGACAGATGATTAATAACTATGGCTACACCTTC.

The V call is TRBV5-6, the J call TRBJ2-3; the D call may be TRBD1 or TRBD2 (5 bases each). There are 14 residues in the CDR3. V dropped 4 bases and J dropped 10 bases, with 19 bases sitting between them. CDR1 and CDR2 from the germline V gene are SGHDT and YYEEEE. The chain's CDR3 is CASSPGPNGDAQYF. The CDR3 DNA reads as TGTGCCAGCAGCCCGGGACCCAATGGGGATGCGCAGTATTTT.

This clonotype was picked up a small number of times. The chain recombines TRBV25-1 with TRBJ1-2; 7 positions agree with TRBD1. The CDR3 loop spans 14 amino acids. J lost 2 bases, V lost 6 bases, and 6 bases had no gene match. Germline lookup yields CDR1 MGHDK and CDR2 SYGVNS. CDR3 residues: CASSVTGANYGYTF. CDR3 sequence (DNA): TGTGCCAGCAGCGTAACAGGGGCCAACTATGGCTACACCTTC.

The rearrangement joins TRBV9 to TRBJ2-3; 10 bases agree with TRBD1. CDR1 and CDR2 (germline): SGDLS, YYNGEE. V was clipped by 5 bases and J by 1 base; unmatched bases: 10. This CDR3 region has 17 residues. The DNA of the CDR3 is TGTGCCAGCAGTTCCGGGACAGGGGCCCCTCGCACAGATACGCAGTATTTT. It yields the protein CASSSGTGAPRTDTQYF.

This clonotype occurred a few times. CDR3 nucleotides: TGTGCCAGCGCCTGGACAGAGCCCTACGAGCAGTACTTC. It yields the protein CASAWTEPYEQYF. The chain recombines TRBV2 with TRBJ2-7, with a weak D call TRBD1 (6 bases). Germline V lookup: CDR1 SNHLY, CDR2 FYNNEI. The CDR3 length is 13 residues. The ends were cut back, 8 bases at V and 2 bases at J, with 13 bases in the middle.

There are many counts of this clonotype. The rearrangement uses TRBV20-1 and TRBJ2-1, with 8 positions matching TRBD2. The length of the CDR3 is 17 residues. After removal of 1 base from V and 2 bases from J, the junction contained 10 bases not matched to a gene. The germline gives CDR1 DFQATT, CDR2 SNEGSKA (reference sequence). This chain's CDR3 is CSARGAAGGLAYNEQFF. As DNA, the CDR3 is TGCAGTGCTAGAGGAGCGGCGGGAGGTCTTGCCTACAATGAGCAGTTCTTC.

This clonotype showed up many times. The chain couples TRBV2 to TRBJ2-5, with D hard to call. The CDR3 has 11 residues. Looked up from germline, CDR1 is SNHLY and CDR2 is FYNNEI. The germline V and J ends were trimmed by 0 bases and 5 bases, with 1 base remaining between them. The CDR3 nucleotides are TGTGCCAGCAGTGAAGCCGAGACCCAGTACTTC. This codes for CASSEAETQYF. Drawing the rest from reference TRBV2 and TRBJ2-5, the complete variable domain is EPEVTQTPSHQVTQMGQEVILRCVPISNHLYFYWYRQILGQKVEFLVSFYNNEISEKSEIFDDQFSVERPDGSNFTLKIRSTKLEDSAMYFCASSEAETQYFGPGTRLLVL.

This clonotype was counted only a few times. The chain couples TRBV7-9 to TRBJ2-1; 9 nucleotides line up with TRBD1. The germline CDR1 and CDR2 sequences are SEHNR and FQNEAQ (reference sequence). This CDR3 region has 19 residues. V lost 5 bases to trimming and J lost 0 bases; unmatched junction nucleotides: 14. CDR3 residues: CASSPQMGQGLTSYNEQFF. CDR3 in DNA: TGTGCCAGCAGCCCCCAGATGGGACAGGGCCTCACCTCCTACAATGAGCAGTTCTTC. Complete variable domain (other parts from reference TRBV7-9 and TRBJ2-1): DTGVSQNPRHKITKRGQNVTFRCDPISEHNRLYWYRQTLGQGPEFLTYFQNEAQLEKSRLLSDRFSAERPKGSFSTLEIQRTEQGDSAMYLCASSPQMGQGLTSYNEQFFGPGTRLTVL.

The rearrangement uses TRBV7-2 and TRBJ1-5; D is perhaps TRBD1 (6 bases). The germline CDR1 and CDR2 sequences are SGHTA and FQGNSA. The CDR3 is made up of 16 amino acids. V shed 5 bases and J shed 0 bases, with 14 bases lying between them. CDR3 in DNA: TGTGCCAGCAGCCCAGGGGCGACATATAGCAATCAGCCCCAGCATTTT. Translation gives CASSPGATYSNQPQHF.

The chain links TRBV7-9 to TRBJ2-5, with 7 bases aligning to TRBD2. CDR3 length: 15 amino acids. The trim removed 6 bases at V and 3 bases at J, leaving 10 bases unmatched. Germline assignment: CDR1 SEHNR and CDR2 FQNEAQ (reference sequence). CDR3: CASSYAGTTEETQYF. As DNA, the CDR3 is TGTGCCAGCAGTTACGCAGGGACTACCGAAGAGACCCAGTACTTC.

As to this clonotype: A read error is possible here, since a much larger clone lies one base away. This sequence joins TRBV7-2 and TRBJ1-5; D is undetermined. The CDR3 contains 15 residues. The V gene's germline CDR1 is SGHTA and CDR2 FQGNSA. Trimming pared 5 bases from V and 3 bases from J, leaving 14 bases between. Written as DNA, the CDR3 is TGTGCCAGCAGCCTGTCCAGGAATATCAATCAGCCCCAGCATTTT. Translation gives CASSLSRNINQPQHF.

This clonotype was detected a few times. The chain uses TRBV29-1 and TRBJ2-7, with 10 bases matching TRBD2. The CDR3 contains 14 residues. The J segment lost 0 bases and the V segment lost 4 bases, leaving 3 bases of the junction unmatched. Germline CDR1 reads SQVTM; CDR2 reads ANQGSEA. This CDR3 is CSVATSGTSYEQYF. DNA for the CDR3: TGCAGCGTTGCCACTAGCGGGACCTCCTACGAGCAGTACTTC.

A word on this clonotype: The junction shows a germline mismatch at one end, possibly a read error. The rearrangement links TRBV6-1 to TRBJ1-5; a possible D gene is TRBD1 (5 bases). Germline V gives CDR1 MNHNS, CDR2 SASEGT. The CDR3 covers 14 residues. Here the CDR3 DNA reads TGTGCCAGCAGTGGGACAAGGCTCAATCAGCCCCTGCATTTT. It codes for CASSGTRLNQPLHF.

Comments on this clonotype: This sequence may be a read error, since a much larger clone differs from it by one base. The chain links TRBV28 to TRBJ2-4; D gene uncertain. CDR1 is MDHEN and CDR2 is SYDVKM in the germline V gene. This CDR3 comprises 13 residues. CDR3 coding DNA: TGTGCCGGCAGTTTAAGGGTCTCGGACATTCAGTACTTC. Its translation is CAGSLRVSDIQYF.

In its sample, this clonotype was seen many times. The V gene is TRBV29-1, the J gene TRBJ1-1, with D unclear. CDR3 size: 14 residues. Trimming removed 0 bases at V and 2 bases at J, with 10 bases between. Germline loops: CDR1 SQVTM, CDR2 ANQGSEA. The chain's CDR3 is CSVEDLWGNTEAFF. In nucleotides, the CDR3 is TGCAGCGTTGAAGATCTCTGGGGAAACACTGAAGCTTTCTTT.